This record looks at one TCR beta chain sequence and its context. What it binds is unknown. Patients all relapsed after autologous stem cell transplantation, and there was variation in brentuximab vedotin exposure. The germline V gene has CDR1 SGDLS and CDR2 YYNGEE. Trimming stripped 2 bases from V and 5 bases from J, with 4 bases between. The CDR3 contains 11 residues. The data belong to a study of PD-1 blockade in classical Hodgkin lymphoma. Study findings and constraints: While CD8+ TCR diversity did not rise significantly by C4D1, CD4+ TCR diversity did. Sources of repertoire differences remain undefined, possibly disease activity or prior therapy.

The protocol was immunoSEQ multiplex PCR, while the TCRdb copy is restricted to in-frame clones and leaves out a portion. The sample lists about 35,000 clones, almost 70% occurring once. The chain employs TRBV9 and TRBJ1-2, with no clear D. This clonotype was obtained from a human donor with classical Hodgkin lymphoma. This material consisted of peripheral blood mononuclear cells (PBMCs), taken before the second cycle of nivolumab. DNA of the CDR3: TGTGCCAGCAGCGTGGGTTATGGCTACACCTTC. Its translation: CASSVGYGYTF.